This TCR beta chain was sequenced in a study of T cells in Graves' hyperthyroidism and ophthalmopathy. About the study: The authors collected peripheral blood at initial diagnosis, before any treatment.

V lost 1 base and J lost 7, with 17 bases in between. CDR3 length equals 16 residues. This clonotype came up many times. Researchers amplified the TCR beta CDR3 regions from RNA transcripts. Primed by the HTBI set, a first-round RT-PCR was run on the TCR CDR3. TCRdb called the multiplex PCR reads again in MiXCR, with one record for every CDR3 protein. This sample has fewer than 250,000 distinct CDR3 sequences, with roughly 17% found just once. The sequencing sample was made of blood. V gene TRBV12-3 or TRBV12-4 combines with J gene TRBJ1-5; D ambiguous. This TCR derives from a woman under 30 with Graves' ophthalmopathy. The CDR3 DNA is TGTGCCAGCAGTTTAGAGAGGGCGGGTGAAGGGCAGCCCCAGCATTTT. Protein product: CASSLERAGEGQPQHF.